The source of this T cell receptor beta chain is a study of CD8+ T cells in alopecia areata. cDNA reverse transcribed from extracted RNA served as the sequencing template. Sequenced by immunoSEQ multiplex PCR; TCRdb stores in-frame clones only, minus some. The table shows over 100,000 clones, with 45% to 50% occurring only once. CDR3 length equals 11 residues. The germline V and J ends were trimmed by 5 bases and 4 bases, with 5 bases remaining between them. Germline V lookup: CDR1 MNHNY, CDR2 SVGAGI (reference sequence). This TCR derives from a human donor with alopecia areata. This chain connects TRBV6-6 to TRBJ1-2; no clear D gene. This specimen was CD8+ T cells sorted from blood, taken at week 0. CDR3 bases: TGTGCCAGCAGTGACACCTATGGCTACACCTTC. Encoded protein: CASSDTYGYTF.